Each of the 27 T cell receptor beta chains below was sequenced from the same sample in a study of blood T cells in healthy people across ages. Primed by a sample-barcoded 5' primer and a J-beta primer mix, a second PCR proceeded for roughly 7 to 12 cycles. MiXCR, run by TCRdb on the 5' RACE reads, gives a single entry per CDR3 protein. Of about 1.8 million distinct CDR3 sequences in the sample, around half were seen once. What was sequenced was blood. These receptors were taken from a woman aged 40-49 years in good health.

Concerning this clonotype itself: Germline and junction disagree at one end, which may indicate a read error. The J gene is TRBJ2-1, the V gene TRBV27; 7 bases line up with TRBD1. CDR3 size: 14 residues. Germline CDR1 reads MNHEY; CDR2 reads SMNVEV (reference sequence). The CDR3 reads CVSSLGGAHNEQFF. As DNA, the CDR3 is TGTGTCAGCAGTTTAGGGGGCGCCCACAATGAGCAGTTCTTC.

This clonotype was seen a handful of times. J is TRBJ1-4 and V is TRBV29-1, with 9 bases matching TRBD1. This CDR3 is built from 13 residues. V trimming: 6 bases; J trimming: 3 bases; junction bases outside the gene matches: 2. The germline V gene has CDR1 SQVTM and CDR2 ANQGSEA. The CDR3 nucleotides read TGCAGCGTGGGACAGGGACCTAATGAAAAACTGTTTTTT. It codes for CSVGQGPNEKLFF. The full variable domain, in which reference TRBV29-1 and TRBJ1-4 provide the parts outside the CDR3, is SAVISQKPSRDICQRGTSLTIQCQVDSQVTMMFWYRQQPGQSLTLIATANQGSEATYESGFVIDKFPISRPNLTFSTLTVSNMSPEDSSIYLCSVGQGPNEKLFFGSGTQLSVL.

This clonotype appeared a few times. The chain employs TRBV15 and TRBJ2-1; 7 bases fit TRBD1. This CDR3 has 13 amino acids. The V and J ends lost 3 bases and 15 bases, in that order; junction bases with no gene match: 11. Germline V gives CDR1 LNHNV, CDR2 YYDKDF (reference sequence). The CDR3 sequence: CATSRTGQVVMFF. The CDR3 DNA reads as TGTGCCACCAGCAGGACCGGACAGGTGGTCATGTTCTTC.

The chain has TRBV5-1 and TRBJ2-7; TRBD1 or TRBD2 may be the D gene (5 bases each). With 3 bases removed from V and 4 bases from J, the gap between germline ends came to 14 bases. The CDR3 is 14 residues long. In germline, CDR1 is SGHRS, CDR2 YFSETQ. The CDR3 coding sequence is TGCGCCAGCAGCTGGGGACGGGGCTGGTACGAGCAGTACTTC. It specifies CASSWGRGWYEQYF.

The chain uses TRBV20-1 and TRBJ2-1; no definite D call. The CDR3 is 15 residues long. V shed 1 base and J shed 4 bases, with 14 bases lying between them. Germline CDR1 DFQATT, CDR2 SNEGSKA (reference sequence). The CDR3 reads CSARGSQSGYNEQFF. The CDR3 coding sequence is TGCAGTGCTAGAGGGTCTCAGTCGGGTTACAATGAGCAGTTCTTC.

The CDR3 loop is CASSPQGIINEKLFF. The DNA for the CDR3 is TGTGCCAGCAGCCCCCAAGGGATTATAAATGAAAAACTGTTTTTT. The chain recombines TRBV7-8 with TRBJ1-4; unclear D gene. Germline lookup yields CDR1 SGHVS and CDR2 FQNEAQ. This CDR3 has 15 residues. The V and J ends lost 5 bases and 5 bases respectively, with 15 bases between them.

The gene calls are TRBV4-3 and TRBJ1-2; 8 nucleotides align to TRBD1. The CDR3 length is 14 residues. J gave up 8 bases and V 1 base, and 6 bases lay outside the gene matches. CDR1 is LGHNA, CDR2 YSLEER, per germline. The CDR3 loop reads CASSQGGQGFGYTF. As DNA, the CDR3 is TGCGCCAGCAGCCAAGGCGGACAGGGTTTCGGCTACACCTTC.

The chain carries TRBV28 and TRBJ2-3, with TRBD1 matching over 12 bases. CDR1 and CDR2 from the germline V gene are MDHEN and SYDVKM. The V segment lost 3 bases and the J segment 4 bases; nucleotides outside the gene matches: 5. The CDR3 loop spans 16 amino acids. CDR3 sequence reads: CASSFRDRGLSDTQYF. The CDR3 region has the DNA TGTGCCAGCAGTTTCCGGGACAGGGGGCTTTCAGATACGCAGTATTTT.

The gene calls are TRBV6-2 or TRBV6-3 and TRBJ2-1, with TRBD2 identical over 11 bases. In germline, CDR1 is MNHEY, CDR2 SVGEGT. This CDR3 is built from 18 residues. J was trimmed by 0 bases and V by 7 bases; bases with no gene match: 11. The CDR3 DNA reads as TGTGCCAGCACCTTCCTAGCGGGGGGCGAGAGCTCCTACAATGAGCAGTTCTTC. Protein: CASTFLAGGESSYNEQFF.

The chain is built from TRBV6-1 and TRBJ2-1, with D unclear. Trimming left V 5 bases short and J 0 bases short, with 17 bases between. The germline V gene encodes CDR1 MNHNS and CDR2 SASEGT. The CDR3 runs to 17 residues. This CDR3 reads CASSPEPGVGSYNEQFF. As DNA, the CDR3 is TGTGCCAGCAGTCCCGAACCGGGCGTGGGCTCCTACAATGAGCAGTTCTTC.

The sample holds a few counts of this clonotype. The DNA for the CDR3 is TGCGCCAGCAGCTTGGACGGGTTGGAGACCCAGTACTTC. Encoded protein: CASSLDGLETQYF. The chain couples TRBV5-1 to TRBJ2-5; unclear D gene. This CDR3 contains 13 residues. Per germline, CDR1 SGHRS and CDR2 YFSETQ. V lost 0 bases and J lost 5, with 8 bases in between.

This clonotype was observed a few times. This chain connects TRBV4-3 to TRBJ2-5; D not certain. Between the trimmed V and J ends, which lost 0 bases and 4 bases, there was a span of 12 bases. Per germline, CDR1 LGHNA and CDR2 YSLEER. The CDR3 is 15 residues long. CDR3 in amino acids: CASSQEERIRETQYF. CDR3 bases: TGCGCCAGCAGCCAAGAGGAGCGAATCCGAGAGACCCAGTACTTC.

The chain links TRBV5-6 to TRBJ2-3; TRBD2 matches 7 bases. The CDR3 spans 16 residues. The V gene end was trimmed by 3 bases and the J gene end by 3 bases; junction bases not matched to a gene: 10. Per germline, CDR1 SGHDT and CDR2 YYEEEE. The CDR3 sequence is CASSSRTRQLTDTQYF. The CDR3 DNA sequence: TGTGCCAGCAGCTCCAGGACTAGACAATTGACAGATACGCAGTATTTT.

The genes are TRBV27 and TRBJ2-7; 10 bases match TRBD2. Per germline, CDR1 MNHEY and CDR2 SMNVEV (reference sequence). The V gene end was trimmed by 2 bases and the J gene end by 2 bases; junction bases not matched to a gene: 3. This CDR3 is built from 15 residues. The CDR3 sequence: CASSLKTSGAYEQYF. CDR3 nucleotide sequence: TGTGCCAGCAGTTTAAAAACTAGCGGGGCCTACGAGCAGTACTTC.

This sequence joins TRBV29-1 and TRBJ2-3; 9 bases fit TRBD1. The germline gives CDR1 SQVTM, CDR2 ANQGSEA. V lost 6 bases and J lost 6; bases outside the gene matches: 7. The CDR3 totals 13 residues. The CDR3 DNA sequence: TGCAGCGTCCGGGACAGGGTGGGGGATACGCAGTATTTT. Translated: CSVRDRVGDTQYF.

This clonotype was found a few times. This chain joins TRBV20-1 and TRBJ2-3, with 7 bases aligning to TRBD2. Germline lookup yields CDR1 DFQATT and CDR2 SNEGSKA (reference sequence). The CDR3 length is 16 residues. V lost 2 bases and J lost 0; bases outside the gene matches: 8. CDR3 sequence (DNA): TGCAGTGCTAGACCCACGGGACTAACCAGCACAGATACGCAGTATTTT. It encodes CSARPTGLTSTDTQYF.

This chain links TRBV20-1 with TRBJ2-4; the D is unclear. The germline CDR1 and CDR2 sequences are DFQATT and SNEGSKA (reference sequence). V was trimmed by 2 bases and J by 0 bases, leaving 14 bases between them. The CDR3 runs 16 residues. The CDR3 region has the DNA TGCAGTGCTAGACCCCGGGTCCCTCTAGCCAAAAACATTCAGTACTTC. Protein product: CSARPRVPLAKNIQYF.

The V and J genes are TRBV12-3 or TRBV12-4 and TRBJ2-7, with unresolved D. CDR3 length: 14 amino acids. Deletions cut 2 bases from V and 5 bases from J, with 13 bases between. The CDR3 DNA sequence: TGTGCCAGCAGTTTATTTAGGGATCGCGACGAGCAGTACTTC. This codes for CASSLFRDRDEQYF.

The CDR3 DNA is TGTGCCAGCAGCTTCACCGGGGCTGAAGCTTTCTTT. It encodes CASSFTGAEAFF. V gene TRBV7-9 combines with J gene TRBJ1-1, with no clear D. Looked up from germline, CDR1 is SEHNR and CDR2 is FQNEAQ (reference sequence). The CDR3 spans 12 residues. Between the trimmed V and J ends, which lost 3 bases and 6 bases, there was a span of 8 bases.

The chain employs TRBV4-2 and TRBJ2-3, with 10 bases identical to TRBD2. The junction had 12 bases not matched to a gene; V was cut back by 5 bases and J by 4 bases. The CDR3 loop spans 17 amino acids. The germline CDR1 and CDR2 sequences are LGHNA and YNFKEQ. CDR3 region: CASSTHSLAGAPDTQYF. The CDR3 nucleotides are TGTGCCAGCAGCACCCACAGCCTAGCGGGGGCCCCAGATACGCAGTATTTT.

The rearrangement joins TRBV5-6 to TRBJ2-2; 8 bases align to TRBD1. The CDR3 length is 16 residues. Germline CDR1 reads SGHDT; CDR2 reads YYEEEE. Unmatched junction bases numbered 9, after V lost 1 base and J lost 7 bases. CDR3 in DNA: TGTGCCAGCAGCTTGATGTCAGGGGGCGCCGGCGGGGAGCTGTTTTTT. It codes for CASSLMSGGAGGELFF. The full variable domain, its missing parts supplied by reference TRBV5-6 and TRBJ2-2, is DAGVTQSPTHLIKTRGQQVTLRCSPKSGHDTVSWYQQALGQGPQFIFQYYEEEERQRGNFPDRFSGHQFPNYSSELNVNALLLGDSALYLCASSLMSGGAGGELFFGEGSRLTVL.

This clonotype has a handful of counts. V and J are TRBV20-1 and TRBJ2-1, with 10 bases fitting TRBD2. The CDR3 covers 15 residues. The junction had 9 bases not matched to a gene; V was cut back by 5 bases and J by 5 bases. Germline V gene lookup returns CDR1 DFQATT and CDR2 SNEGSKA (reference sequence). CDR3 amino acids: CSAQVLAGFDNEQFF. In nucleotides, the CDR3 is TGCAGTGCTCAAGTACTAGCGGGATTTGACAATGAGCAGTTCTTC.

This clonotype was counted a few times. The gene calls are TRBV15 and TRBJ2-3; D is unclear. The CDR3 loop spans 13 amino acids. V shed 0 bases and J shed 6 bases, with 7 bases lying between them. Per germline, CDR1 LNHNV and CDR2 YYDKDF (reference sequence). CDR3 DNA: TGTGCCACCAGCAGAGATAAGGAGGATACGCAGTATTTT. This codes for CATSRDKEDTQYF.

This chain uses TRBV12-3 or TRBV12-4 with TRBJ1-1; 7 bases fit TRBD1. The trim removed 5 bases at V and 1 base at J, leaving 4 bases unmatched. The CDR3 length is 14 residues. In nucleotides, the CDR3 is TGTGCCAGCAGTAAAGGGGGCGGGAACACTGAAGCTTTCTTT. This codes for CASSKGGGNTEAFF.

Ten or more counts support this clonotype. This chain connects TRBV9 to TRBJ2-2; TRBD2 matches 7 bases. This CDR3 is 17 amino acids long. Germline CDR1 is SGDLS and CDR2 is YYNGEE. Trimming removed 3 bases from V and 5 bases from J; junction bases left unmatched: 13. The CDR3 loop reads CASSATRTSELTGELFF. CDR3 nucleotide sequence: TGTGCCAGCAGCGCTACCCGGACTAGTGAACTTACCGGGGAGCTGTTTTTT.

This clonotype was counted only a few times. The genes are TRBV10-3 and TRBJ2-4; possible D gene TRBD1, 7 bases. Trimming shortened V by 2 bases and J by 1 base, and 12 bases separated the two germline ends. CDR1 and CDR2 from the germline V gene are ENHRY and SYGVKD. This CDR3 has 16 residues. CDR3 nucleotides: TGTGCCATCAGTGAGAGGGCAGGGGGGGCCAAAAACATTCAGTACTTC. It encodes CAISERAGGAKNIQYF.

This chain joins TRBV6-6 and TRBJ2-5, with D unclear. This CDR3 spans 14 amino acids. Germline CDR1 and CDR2: MNHNY and SVGAGI (reference sequence). Trimming removed 0 bases at V and 5 bases at J, with 10 bases between. This chain's CDR3 is CASSYSGRFETQYF. As DNA, the CDR3 is TGTGCCAGCAGTTACTCTGGCAGGTTTGAGACCCAGTACTTC.